The T cell receptor beta chain described here comes from a study of PD-1 blockade in classical Hodgkin lymphoma. Findings and caveats of the study: CD4+ TCR diversity, unlike CD8+, rose significantly by C4D1.

About this clone: Its target is not known. The identical CDR3 is also encoded by other nucleotide sequences in the sample.

Clones were sequenced by immunoSEQ multiplex PCR, and TCRdb holds only the in-frame ones, with some missing. Among 45,000 to 55,000 clones listed, under 80% were seen once. Time point in this sample: cycle 4 day 1 (C4D1), after five to seven weeks of nivolumab. The patients all showed relapse after autologous stem cell transplantation, while their brentuximab vedotin exposure varied. Germline values: CDR1 LNHDA, CDR2 SQIVND (reference sequence). The CDR3 is 15 residues long. The V segment lost 5 bases and the J segment 5 bases; nucleotides outside the gene matches: 3. The specimen comprised peripheral blood mononuclear cells (PBMCs), sampled before the fourth cycle of nivolumab. The chain carries TRBV19 and TRBJ2-2; 12 positions match TRBD1. The receptor was derived from a human donor with classical Hodgkin lymphoma. The CDR3 coding sequence is TGTGCCAGTAGTGGGACAGGGGGCTGGACCGGGGAGCTGTTTTTT. It is translated as CASSGTGGWTGELFF.